Detailed here is one T cell receptor (beta chain). Its antigen is currently unknown. These data originate in a study of T cell responses to AZD1222 COVID-19 vaccine. Study-wide results and caveats: Close to half of spike-specific TCRs reportedly recognize unmutated variant regions. Two doses of AZD1222 preceded a rise in Spike-specific TCR breadth and depth.

Only in-frame clones appear in the TCRdb table, and some are missing; sequencing was by immunoSEQ multiplex PCR. The sample contains about 57,000 clones, 86% of which appear only once. Per the germline V gene, CDR1 is MNHEY and CDR2 is SMNVEV (reference sequence). Trimming removed 5 bases from V and 3 bases from J, with 5 bases in between. This CDR3 is built from 11 residues. The chain combines TRBV27 with TRBJ2-7, with D uncertain. This receptor was taken from an adult in good health. The sequencing here drew on peripheral blood, taken on day 0 of AZD1222 vaccination. The DNA for the CDR3 is TGTGCCAGCAGTGACATCTACGAGCAGTACTTC. This gives the protein CASSDIYEQYF.